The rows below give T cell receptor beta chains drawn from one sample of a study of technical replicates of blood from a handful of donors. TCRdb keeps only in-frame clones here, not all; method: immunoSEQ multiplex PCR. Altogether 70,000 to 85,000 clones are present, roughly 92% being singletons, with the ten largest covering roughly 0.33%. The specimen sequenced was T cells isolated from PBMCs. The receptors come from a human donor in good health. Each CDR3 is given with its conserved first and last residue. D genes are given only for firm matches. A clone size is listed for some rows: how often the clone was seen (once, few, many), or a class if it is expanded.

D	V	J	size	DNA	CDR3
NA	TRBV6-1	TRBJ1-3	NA	TGTGCCAGCAGTTCAGGCCGGGAATCTGGAAACACCATATATTTT	CASSSGRESGNTIYF
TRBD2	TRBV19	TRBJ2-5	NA	TGTGCCAGTAGTATGCGGGCGGGAGTGGCGACCCAGTACTTC	CASSMRAGVATQYF
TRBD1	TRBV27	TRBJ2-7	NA	TGTGCCAGCTGCGCCGGGACAGGGCCCTACGAGCAGTACTTC	CASCAGTGPYEQYF
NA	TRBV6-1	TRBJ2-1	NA	TGTGCCAGCAGTGAAGCGCCGGTTGTGGGAGATGAGCAGTTCTTC	CASSEAPVVGDEQFF
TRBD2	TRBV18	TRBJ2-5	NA	TGTGCCAGCTCACATACTAGCGGGAGCTTCCAAGAGACCCAGTACTTC	CASSHTSGSFQETQYF
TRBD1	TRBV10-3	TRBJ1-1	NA	TGTGCCATGACCCGTAGGACAGGGGACACTGAAGCTTTCTTT	CAMTRRTGDTEAFF
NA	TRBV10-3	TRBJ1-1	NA	TGTGCCATCAGTGAGCCGGGACAACAAAACACTGAAGCTTTCTTT	CAISEPGQQNTEAFF
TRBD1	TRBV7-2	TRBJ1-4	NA	TGTGCCAGCGGGACAGGGAATGAAAAACTGTTTTTT	CASGTGNEKLFF
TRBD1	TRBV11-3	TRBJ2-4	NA	TGTGCCAGCAGCAGCACCCATACTCCGGGACAGGGTGACATTCAGTACTTC	CASSSTHTPGQGDIQYF
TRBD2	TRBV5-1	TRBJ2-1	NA	TGCGCCAGCAGCTTGGGGGCGGGAGGGCCCGTTGAGCAGTTCTTC	CASSLGAGGPVEQFF
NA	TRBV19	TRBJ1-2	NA	TGTGCCAGTAGTATCTCGGCAGGGGCTGGCTACACCTTC	CASSISAGAGYTF
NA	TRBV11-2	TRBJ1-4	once	TGTGCCAGCAGCTTAGGGGGGGGAGAAAAACTGTTTTTT	CASSLGGGEKLFF
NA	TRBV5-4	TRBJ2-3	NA	TGTGCCAGCAGCCCGAGGAGGGCCGGAGATACGCAGTATTTT	CASSPRRAGDTQYF
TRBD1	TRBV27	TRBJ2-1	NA	TGTGCCAGCCGCAGGGGGCGCATCAATGAGCAGTTCTTC	CASRRGRINEQFF
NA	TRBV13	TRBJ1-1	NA	TGTGCCAGCAGCCAACCCCGGGAGACACTCAACACTGAAGCTTTCTTT	CASSQPRETLNTEAFF
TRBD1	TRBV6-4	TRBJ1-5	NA	TGTGCCAGCAGTGACCCTAAGACAGGGGGCAAGGGCAATCAGCCCCAGCATTTT	CASSDPKTGGKGNQPQHF
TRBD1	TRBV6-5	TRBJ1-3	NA	TGTGCCAGCAGAGGGACAGACTTCTCTGGAAACACCATATATTTT	CASRGTDFSGNTIYF
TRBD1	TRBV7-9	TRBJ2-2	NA	TGTGCCAGCAGACCAGGACAGGGATCCACCGGGGAGCTGTTTTTT	CASRPGQGSTGELFF
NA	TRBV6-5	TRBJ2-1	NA	TGTGCCACCTTGGACACGTTCCTGAATGAGCAGTTCTTC	CATLDTFLNEQFF
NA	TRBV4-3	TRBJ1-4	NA	TGCGCCAGCAGCCAAGATCTCCAGATGAATGAAAAACTGTTTTTT	CASSQDLQMNEKLFF
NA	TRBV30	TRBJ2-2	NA	TGTGCCTGGAGTGTAACGGGCGGGGAGCTGTTTTTT	CAWSVTGGELFF
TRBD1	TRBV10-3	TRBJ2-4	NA	TGTGCCATCAGTGATCGATCCGGACAGGGGTACGGCATTCAGTACTTC	CAISDRSGQGYGIQYF
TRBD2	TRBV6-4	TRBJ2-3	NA	TGTGCCAGCAGAGTCAGCGGGAGTGGGTCAGATACGCAGTATTTT	CASRVSGSGSDTQYF
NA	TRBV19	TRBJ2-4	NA	TGTGCCAGTAGTGTGGGGGCGGGTATGGCCAAAAACATTCAGTACTTC	CASSVGAGMAKNIQYF
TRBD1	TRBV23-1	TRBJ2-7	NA	TGCGCCAGCAGTCACATACTCCGGGACAGCCACCCTTTC	CASSHILRDSHPF
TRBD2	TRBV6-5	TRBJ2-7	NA	TGTGCCAGCAGTTACTCAGCTAGCGGCTCCTACGAGCAGTACTTC	CASSYSASGSYEQYF
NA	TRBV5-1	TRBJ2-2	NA	TGCGCCAGCAGCTTGGAAACGGGTTTCGGGGAGCTGTTTTTT	CASSLETGFGELFF
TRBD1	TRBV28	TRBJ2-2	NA	TGTGCCAGCAGTTTACCTGCCGGGACAGGGAGTAGAGCGGCTCACACCGGGGAGCTGTTTTTT	CASSLPAGTGSRAAHTGELFF
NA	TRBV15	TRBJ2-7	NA	TGTGCCACCAGCAGAGCGGCAGGGCTCGAGCAGTACTTC	CATSRAAGLEQYF
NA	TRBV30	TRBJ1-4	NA	TGTGCCTGGAGTCCAATACGGGGGAATGAAAAACTGTTTTTT	CAWSPIRGNEKLFF
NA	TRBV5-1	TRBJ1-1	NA	TGCGCCAGCAGCTCAATCCAGAACACTGAAGCTTTCTTT	CASSSIQNTEAFF
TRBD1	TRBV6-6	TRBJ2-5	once	TGTGCCAGCACCCAGGGGGCGGAGACCCAGTACTTC	CASTQGAETQYF
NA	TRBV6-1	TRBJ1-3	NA	TGTGCCAGCAGTTCAGGGTCCTCTGGAAACACCATATATTTT	CASSSGSSGNTIYF
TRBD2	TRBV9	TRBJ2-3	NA	TGTGCCAGCAGCGTAGATCTAGCGGCCCTCACAGATACGCAGTATTTT	CASSVDLAALTDTQYF
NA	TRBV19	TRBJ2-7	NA	TGTGCCAGTAGTATAGCAAGCTCATCCTACGAGCAGTACTTC	CASSIASSSYEQYF
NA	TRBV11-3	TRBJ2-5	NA	TGTGCCAGCAGCTTAAAGGAGGCGAAAGAGACCCAGTACTTC	CASSLKEAKETQYF
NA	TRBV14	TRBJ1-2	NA	TGTGCCAGCAGCCAAGGGGCAGGGTATGGTGGCTACACCTTC	CASSQGAGYGGYTF
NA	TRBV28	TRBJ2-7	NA	TGTGCCAGCAGTTTAACCGGGGACGGGAGTCGCGGCGAGCAGTACTTC	CASSLTGDGSRGEQYF
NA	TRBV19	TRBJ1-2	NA	TGTGCCAGTAGTATTATCCAGTCTAACTATGGCTACACCTTC	CASSIIQSNYGYTF
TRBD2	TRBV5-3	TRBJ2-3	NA	TGTGCCAGAAGCTCGAGTCGGGTAGCGGGGAGCACAGATACGCAGTATTTT	CARSSSRVAGSTDTQYF
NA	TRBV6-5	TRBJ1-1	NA	TGTGCCAGCAGAAGCCCGACAGAACAGACTGAAGCTTTCTTT	CASRSPTEQTEAFF
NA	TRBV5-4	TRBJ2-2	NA	TGTGCCAGCAGCTTGGACATCACCGCGAACACCGGGGAGCTGTTTTTT	CASSLDITANTGELFF
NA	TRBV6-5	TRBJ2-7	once	TGTGCCAGCAGTTCAACTTTTTACGAGCAGTACTTC	CASSSTFYEQYF
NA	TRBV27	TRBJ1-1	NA	TGTGCCAGCAGTTTATCCGTCGAGGGGGTGGCTGAAGCTTTCTTT	CASSLSVEGVAEAFF
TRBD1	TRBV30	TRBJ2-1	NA	TGTGCCTGGAGACAGGGGGGTGAGCAGTTCTTC	CAWRQGGEQFF
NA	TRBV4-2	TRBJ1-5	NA	TGTGCCAGCAGCCAAGAGTCCCCAGGGGTCAATCAGCCCCAGCATTTT	CASSQESPGVNQPQHF
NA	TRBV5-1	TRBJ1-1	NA	TGCGCCAGCAGCCCCCGGGGGGGGGAGAACACTGAAGCTTTCTTT	CASSPRGGENTEAFF
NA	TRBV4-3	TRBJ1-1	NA	TGCGCCAGCAGCCAAGGGGGAGCCCGCACTGAAGCTTTCTTT	CASSQGGARTEAFF
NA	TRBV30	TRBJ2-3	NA	TGTGCCTGGGGGCCTGGAGATACGCAGTATTTT	CAWGPGDTQYF
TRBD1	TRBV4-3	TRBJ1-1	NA	TGCGCCAGCAGCTCCTACTACAGGGGAAACACTGAAGCTTTCTTT	CASSSYYRGNTEAFF
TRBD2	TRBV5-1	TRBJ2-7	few	TGCGCCAGCAGCTGGACTAGCGGGAGTCTCTACGAGCAGTACTTC	CASSWTSGSLYEQYF
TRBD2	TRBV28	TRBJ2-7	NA	TGTGCCAGCAGTTTTACGGGAGGGTCCCTCGAGCAGTACTTC	CASSFTGGSLEQYF
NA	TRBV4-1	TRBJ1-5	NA	TGCGCCAGCAGCCAAGACAGATGGAGCAATCAGCCCCAGCATTTT	CASSQDRWSNQPQHF
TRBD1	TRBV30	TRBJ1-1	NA	TGTGCCTGGAGTGTGGCAGGGGGCCTCACTGAAGCTTTCTTT	CAWSVAGGLTEAFF
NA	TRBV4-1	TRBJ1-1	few	TGCGCCAGCAGCGGGCTCGCTTGGGTAAACACTGAAGCTTTCTTT	CASSGLAWVNTEAFF
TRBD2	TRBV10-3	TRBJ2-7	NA	TGTGCCACAGAGGGTACTAGCGGGAGATACGAGCAGTACTTC	CATEGTSGRYEQYF
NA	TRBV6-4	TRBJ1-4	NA	TGTGCCAGCAGTGTATCTCGGAATGAAAAACTGTTTTTT	CASSVSRNEKLFF
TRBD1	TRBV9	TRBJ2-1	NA	TGTGCCAGCAGCGTGACCGGGACAGGGAGGTACAATGAGCAGTTCTTC	CASSVTGTGRYNEQFF
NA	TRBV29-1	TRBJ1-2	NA	TGCAGCGTCGGGGCTAACTATGGCTACACCTTC	CSVGANYGYTF
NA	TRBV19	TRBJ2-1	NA	TGTGCCAGTAGTATAAGGGGTTCGGTTTATGAGCAGTTCTTC	CASSIRGSVYEQFF